This T cell receptor beta chain is from a study of blood T cell repertoires in COVID-19. Overall study: Spain, Italy and the United States supplied samples that represented acute and convalescent COVID-19.

Only a few counts were recorded for this clone. Per the study methods: Reference gene primer amplification gave nucleated cell count estimates. Sequencing was performed with immunoSEQ multiplex PCR; in TCRdb, only in-frame clones are kept and a portion is missing. For V, J and clone size, that table is used; D and trimming come from the DNA. This table holds about 170,000 clones, roughly 87% found once. Unmatched junction bases numbered 6, after V lost 8 bases and J lost 6 bases. The CDR3 is 13 amino acids. CDR1 and CDR2 (germline): SGHDN, FVKESK. The chain couples TRBV14 to TRBJ1-4, with 7 bases that match TRBD1. The sample was peripheral blood. The origin of this receptor is a woman aged 50 to 60 with acute or convalescent COVID-19. The CDR3 DNA follows: TGTGCCAGCCGGGACAGCCCTCATGAAAAACTGTTTTTT. Translating it yields CASRDSPHEKLFF.